This TCR beta chain stems from a study of blood T cell repertoires in COVID-19. As for the study in general: In each case, the material was cDNA or gDNA derived from T cells, B-cell-depleted T cells, or PBMCs.

Methods used by the authors: Amplification of reference gene primers provided the estimated nucleated cell counts. Profiling relied on immunoSEQ multiplex PCR, and the TCRdb table lists in-frame clones only, not all of them. For V, J and clone size, that table is used; D and trimming come from the DNA. The data contain about 120,000 clones, approximately 83% of them singletons. Unmatched junction bases numbered 10, after V lost 3 bases and J lost 0 bases. The CDR3 covers 19 residues. Germline loops: CDR1 ENHRY, CDR2 SYGVKD. In its sample, this clone was seen once. The material sequenced was peripheral blood. The TCR sequence derives from a woman aged 80 or over with acute or convalescent COVID-19. The V and J genes are TRBV10-3 and TRBJ2-6; 8 nucleotides line up with TRBD1. CDR3 protein: CAISDSPGQASSGANVLTF. The DNA of the CDR3 is TGTGCCATCAGTGACTCACCGGGACAGGCGAGCTCTGGGGCCAACGTCCTGACTTTC.